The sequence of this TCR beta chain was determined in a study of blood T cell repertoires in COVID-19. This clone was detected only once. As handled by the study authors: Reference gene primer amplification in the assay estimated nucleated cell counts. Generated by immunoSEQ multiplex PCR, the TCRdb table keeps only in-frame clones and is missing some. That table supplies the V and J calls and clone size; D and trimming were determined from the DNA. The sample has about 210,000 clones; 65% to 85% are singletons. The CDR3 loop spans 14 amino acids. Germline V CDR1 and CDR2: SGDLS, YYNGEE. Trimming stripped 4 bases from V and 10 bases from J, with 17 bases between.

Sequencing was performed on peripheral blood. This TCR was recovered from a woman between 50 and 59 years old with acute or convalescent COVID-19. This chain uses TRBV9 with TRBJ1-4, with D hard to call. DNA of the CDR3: TGTGCCAGCAGCTCCGGTGAGGGTAGGGCAAAACTGTTTTTT. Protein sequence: CASSSGEGRAKLFF.